These 24 T cell receptor beta chains were sequenced from one sample in a study of spatial heterogeneity in lung cancer. TCRdb independently ran MiXCR on the 5' RACE reads; one entry per CDR3 protein. The sample holds around 2,400 distinct CDR3 sequences, roughly 56% seen once. Regarding time point: blood at routine non-recurrence follow-up after resection. The specimen comprised PBMCs, sampled at follow-up. The receptors come from a female donor with early-stage non-small cell lung cancer.

Turning to this clonotype: A library prepared for alpha chains yielded this beta chain as an off-target read; its size is of little meaning. This sequence joins TRBV5-1 and TRBJ2-3, with 7 nucleotides matching TRBD2. The CDR3 is 14 amino acids. The V gene's germline CDR1 is SGHRS and CDR2 YFSETQ. The V segment lost 6 bases and the J segment 4 bases; nucleotides outside the gene matches: 8. For the CDR3, the DNA is TGCGCCAGCACCATCGACCGGGGGGCAGATACGCAGTATTTT. This encodes CASTIDRGADTQYF.

To note about this clonotype: A library made for alpha chains picked up this beta chain off target, so its size means little. V and J are TRBV10-3 and TRBJ2-7; TRBD1 aligns across 9 bases. The length of the CDR3 is 15 residues. The ends lost 3 bases at V and 5 bases at J; junction bases unmatched: 8. Germline V gene lookup returns CDR1 ENHRY and CDR2 SYGVKD. The CDR3 sequence: CAISDRRDRVNEQYF. The CDR3 DNA sequence: TGTGCCATCAGTGACCGGAGGGACAGGGTCAACGAGCAGTACTTC.

Comments on this clonotype: This beta chain is an off-target read within a library intended for alpha chains, so its frequency means little. The chain recombines TRBV2 with TRBJ2-2; the D gene could be TRBD1 or TRBD2 (5 bases each). The CDR3 contains 14 residues. CDR1 and CDR2 from the germline V gene are SNHLY and FYNNEI. V lost 7 bases and J 5 bases, leaving 14 bases between the germline ends. The CDR3 reads CASNWYGATGELFF. The CDR3 region has the DNA TGTGCCAGCAATTGGTACGGGGCGACCGGGGAGCTGTTTTTT. Based on the CDR3 plus reference TRBV2 and TRBJ2-2, the full variable domain is EPEVTQTPSHQVTQMGQEVILRCVPISNHLYFYWYRQILGQKVEFLVSFYNNEISEKSEIFDDQFSVERPDGSNFTLKIRSTKLEDSAMYFCASNWYGATGELFFGEGSRLTVL.

Regarding this clonotype: This beta chain is a stray read from a library made for alpha chains; its abundance is not meaningful. The chain is built from TRBV5-1 and TRBJ2-3; 12 bases are a match to TRBD2. The CDR3 totals 19 residues. With V trimmed by 0 bases and J by 1 base, 9 bases remained unmatched. Germline CDR1 SGHRS, CDR2 YFSETQ. This CDR3 is CASSLVFLAGGRRTDTQYF. DNA for the CDR3: TGCGCCAGCAGCTTGGTCTTCCTAGCGGGAGGGCGGCGCACAGATACGCAGTATTTT.

This clonotype has a handful of counts. This beta chain appears as a stray read in a library generated for alpha chains; its size is not informative. This chain links TRBV4-1 with TRBJ2-2, with 15 bases matching TRBD2. The CDR3 totals 20 residues. Germline CDR1 reads MGHRA; CDR2 reads YSYEKL. The V gene end was trimmed by 3 bases and the J gene end by 6 bases; junction bases not matched to a gene: 14. The chain's CDR3 is CASSHRTSGRAKVRAGELFF. The CDR3 DNA follows: TGCGCCAGCAGCCACCGGACTAGCGGGAGGGCCAAGGTACGGGCCGGGGAGCTGTTTTTT.

As to this clonotype: Found in a library prepared for alpha chains, this beta chain is an off-target read, and its abundance has little meaning. This chain links TRBV7-2 with TRBJ2-1, with 7 bases that match TRBD2. Germline values: CDR1 SGHTA, CDR2 FQGNSA. The CDR3 sequence is 15 residues long. The J segment lost 4 bases and the V segment lost 2 bases, leaving 5 bases of the junction unmatched. The CDR3 DNA is TGTGCCAGCAGCTTAAGTCCAGCGGGGTACAATGAGCAGTTCTTC. It is translated as CASSLSPAGYNEQFF.

This clonotype showed up just once. The library was built for alpha chains, so this beta chain is an off-target read and its size means little. The chain couples TRBV11-2 to TRBJ2-1; 9 bases align to TRBD1. The CDR3 consists of 16 residues. CDR1 SGHAT and CDR2 FQNNGV come from the germline V gene. Trimming removed 4 bases from V and 6 bases from J; junction bases left unmatched: 10. The DNA for the CDR3 is TGTGCCAGCAGCTCGAACAGGGGGCCGGTTATCAATGAGCAGTTCTTC. Protein sequence: CASSSNRGPVINEQFF.

This clonotype appeared a few times. The library was built for alpha chains, so this beta chain is an off-target read and its size means little. The genes are TRBV20-1 and TRBJ2-2; a weak D match, TRBD2 (6 bases). The germline V gene encodes CDR1 DFQATT and CDR2 SNEGSKA (reference sequence). CDR3 size: 13 residues. V was cut by 3 bases and J by 5 bases, with 10 bases left in between. CDR3 sequence (DNA): TGCAGTGCTAGTCGGACTAATACCGGGGAGCTGTTTTTT. Encoded protein: CSASRTNTGELFF.

A remark on this clonotype: Being off target in a library aimed at alpha chains, this beta chain has a size of little meaning. V is TRBV7-2 and J is TRBJ1-1; D may be TRBD1 (6 bases). The germline CDR1 and CDR2 sequences are SGHTA and FQGNSA. The CDR3 is 16 residues long. Deletions cut 6 bases from V and 0 bases from J, with 17 bases between. The CDR3 coding sequence is TGTGCCAGCAGTCACACAGGGTATTTAGTGAACACTGAAGCTTTCTTT. Protein product: CASSHTGYLVNTEAFF.

Note on this clonotype: Found in a library prepared for alpha chains, this beta chain is an off-target read, and its abundance has little meaning. The chain is built from TRBV14 and TRBJ2-7, with TRBD2 matching over 9 bases. V was clipped by 5 bases and J by 6 bases; unmatched bases: 11. The CDR3 has 15 residues. From germline, CDR1 is SGHDN and CDR2 FVKESK. In DNA, the CDR3 is TGTGCCAGCAGCATCCGACTAGCGGCCTGGGGCGAGCAGTACTTC. This gives the protein CASSIRLAAWGEQYF.

As to this clonotype: In a library made to pick up alpha chains, this beta chain is a stray read with a size that means little. CDR3: CSVLGRTSSYNEQFF. CDR3 nucleotide sequence: TGCAGCGTCCTGGGACGTACTAGCTCCTACAATGAGCAGTTCTTC. V usage is TRBV29-1 and J usage is TRBJ2-1, with D tentatively TRBD1 or TRBD2 (5 bases each). Germline CDR1 is SQVTM and CDR2 is ANQGSEA. With 6 bases removed from V and 0 bases from J, the gap between germline ends came to 15 bases. The CDR3 is 15 amino acids.

To note about this clonotype: As an off-target read in a library built for alpha chains, this beta chain has a frequency of little significance. The rearrangement uses TRBV6-1 and TRBJ2-6; D gene ambiguous. Germline assignment: CDR1 MNHNS and CDR2 SASEGT. CDR3 length: 17 amino acids. V was shortened by 3 bases and J by 4 bases, with 16 bases between the two germline ends. The CDR3 sequence: CASSDLVISSGANVLTF. As DNA, the CDR3 is TGTGCCAGCAGTGATTTAGTGATTTCCTCCGGGGCCAACGTCCTGACTTTC.

For this clonotype: Because the library targeted alpha chains, this beta chain is an off-target read whose size means little. The chain employs TRBV29-1 and TRBJ2-3; 8 bases are shared with TRBD2. Germline CDR1 is SQVTM and CDR2 is ANQGSEA. V shed 5 bases, J shed 4 bases, and the junction held 8 bases outside the gene matches. This CDR3 is built from 14 residues. The CDR3 nucleotides read TGCAGCGTTACCGGGAGGGCCGGGGCAGATACGCAGTATTTT. This codes for CSVTGRAGADTQYF.

The table lists this clonotype with a count of one. As an off-target read in a library built for alpha chains, this beta chain has a frequency of little significance. The chain combines TRBV2 with TRBJ2-5; 9 nucleotides line up with TRBD2. Germline V gene sequence: CDR1 SNHLY, CDR2 FYNNEI. The CDR3 totals 13 residues. Losses at the gene ends were 8 bases for V and 4 bases for J; bases not matched to a gene: 5. The CDR3 DNA reads as TGTGCCAGCCAGCGGGGGGTAATAGAGACCCAGTACTTC. This encodes CASQRGVIETQYF. The whole variable domain, filled in from reference TRBV2 and TRBJ2-5, reads EPEVTQTPSHQVTQMGQEVILRCVPISNHLYFYWYRQILGQKVEFLVSFYNNEISEKSEIFDDQFSVERPDGSNFTLKIRSTKLEDSAMYFCASQRGVIETQYFGPGTRLLVL.

About this clonotype itself: A library prepared for alpha chains yielded this beta chain as an off-target read; its size is of little meaning. J is TRBJ2-4 and V is TRBV11-2; D unresolved. Trimming removed 0 bases from V and 0 bases from J, with 6 bases in between. The CDR3 runs 15 residues. Germline CDR1 is SGHAT and CDR2 is FQNNGV. CDR3 in DNA: TGTGCCAGCAGCTTAGACATAGGAGCCAAAAACATTCAGTACTTC. Its translation: CASSLDIGAKNIQYF.

A few counts support this clonotype. This beta chain is an unintended read in a library built for alpha chains; its size means little. The chain combines TRBV7-2 with TRBJ2-5; TRBD1 might be the D (5 bases). This CDR3 is 14 amino acids long. The V end was cut by 1 base, the J end by 3 bases, with 9 bases between. Germline CDR1 is SGHTA and CDR2 is FQGNSA. CDR3 sequence: CASSLGGRKETQYF. Written as DNA, the CDR3 is TGTGCCAGCAGCTTAGGGGGCAGAAAAGAGACCCAGTACTTC.

Comments on this clonotype: The library was designed around alpha chains, so this beta chain is a stray read whose abundance carries little weight. This sequence joins TRBV10-3 and TRBJ2-1; 12 nucleotides agree with TRBD2. The CDR3 covers 15 residues. The V gene end was trimmed by 5 bases and the J gene end by 8 bases; junction bases not matched to a gene: 7. In germline, CDR1 is ENHRY, CDR2 SYGVKD. CDR3 DNA sequence: TGTGCCATCAGTAATCTAGCGGGGGGGCCCGATGAGCAGTTCTTC. Amino acids: CAISNLAGGPDEQFF.

This clonotype has just one count. This beta chain is an off-target read within a library intended for alpha chains, so its frequency means little. The V gene is TRBV14, the J gene TRBJ2-7; D perhaps matches TRBD2 (5 bases). V lost 3 bases and J 3 bases, leaving 9 bases between the germline ends. Germline V CDR1 and CDR2: SGHDN, FVKESK. The CDR3 loop spans 13 amino acids. This CDR3 is CASSQLAFYEQYF. CDR3 DNA: TGTGCCAGCAGCCAGCTAGCATTCTACGAGCAGTACTTC. Based on the CDR3 plus reference TRBV14 and TRBJ2-7, the full variable domain is EAGVTQFPSHSVIEKGQTVTLRCDPISGHDNLYWYRRVMGKEIKFLLHFVKESKQDESGMPNNRFLAERTGGTYSTLKVQPAELEDSGVYFCASSQLAFYEQYFGPGTRLTVT.

With respect to this clonotype: Little can be read into the size of this beta chain, an off-target read in a library designed for alpha chains. The chain joins TRBV29-1 to TRBJ2-3; no definite D call. The germline V gene has CDR1 SQVTM and CDR2 ANQGSEA. Trimming removed 3 bases from V and 2 bases from J, with 9 bases in between. CDR3 length: 13 amino acids. Here the CDR3 DNA reads TGCAGCGTTGAGGGATATTCCACAGATACGCAGTATTTT. Translation: CSVEGYSTDTQYF.

Regarding this clonotype: Little can be read into the size of this beta chain, an off-target read in a library designed for alpha chains. The chain combines TRBV4-1 with TRBJ1-4; no firm D call. V shed 1 base and J shed 7 bases, with 4 bases lying between them. CDR1 and CDR2 from the germline V gene are MGHRA and YSYEKL. This CDR3 has 12 residues. The CDR3 DNA reads TGCGCCAGCAGCCAAGTACGTGAAAAACTGTTTTTT. The encoded protein is CASSQVREKLFF.

This clonotype showed up just a few times. The library was built for alpha chains, so this beta chain is an off-target read and its size means little. The CDR3 nucleotides read TGTGCCAGCAGCTTAGCTCCATATCCGGGTACGCAGTATTTT. It translates to CASSLAPYPGTQYF. J is TRBJ2-3 and V is TRBV11-2; D is ambiguous. Germline V gene lookup returns CDR1 SGHAT and CDR2 FQNNGV. V was cut by 1 base and J by 8 bases, with 13 bases left in between. The CDR3 is 14 amino acids.

This clonotype was seen a few times. In a library made to pick up alpha chains, this beta chain is a stray read with a size that means little. This chain uses TRBV7-2 with TRBJ2-1; 10 bases align to TRBD2. With V trimmed by 1 base and J by 3 bases, 9 bases remained unmatched. There are 18 residues in the CDR3. CDR1 is SGHTA, CDR2 FQGNSA, per germline. DNA of the CDR3: TGTGCCAGCAGCTTAGGTCGGCCTAGCGGGGGACTCTACAATGAGCAGTTCTTC. It codes for CASSLGRPSGGLYNEQFF.

Note on this clonotype: Since the library was made to target alpha chains, this beta chain is a stray read and its abundance is not meaningful. The chain links TRBV24-1 to TRBJ2-3; the D is unclear. Trimming cost V 3 bases and J 0 bases, with 3 bases left between them. The CDR3 has 13 residues. Germline V gives CDR1 KGHDR, CDR2 SFDVKD. CDR3 amino acids: CATSDVSTDTQYF. CDR3 bases: TGTGCCACCAGTGATGTCAGCACAGATACGCAGTATTTT.

Notes on this clonotype: This beta chain is off target for a library built for alpha chains, so its abundance means little. The chain is built from TRBV20-1 and TRBJ2-1; no clear D. Germline CDR1 is DFQATT and CDR2 is SNEGSKA (reference sequence). The CDR3 loop spans 12 amino acids. V lost 0 bases to trimming and J lost 8 bases, with 8 bases between them. The CDR3 loop reads CSARDIFDEQFF. The CDR3 DNA sequence: TGCAGTGCTAGAGACATATTCGATGAGCAGTTCTTC.